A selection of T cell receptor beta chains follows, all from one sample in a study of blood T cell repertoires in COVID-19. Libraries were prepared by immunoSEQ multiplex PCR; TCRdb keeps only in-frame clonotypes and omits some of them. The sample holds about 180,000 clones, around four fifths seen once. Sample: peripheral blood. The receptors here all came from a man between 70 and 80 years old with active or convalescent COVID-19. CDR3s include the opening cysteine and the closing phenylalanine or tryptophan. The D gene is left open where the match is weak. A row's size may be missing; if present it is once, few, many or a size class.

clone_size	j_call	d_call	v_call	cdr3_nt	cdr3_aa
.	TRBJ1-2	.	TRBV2	TGTGCCAGCAGTGATGATCCCCCACGGCGGGGCTACACCTTC	CASSDDPPRRGYTF
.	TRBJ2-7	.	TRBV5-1	TGCGCCAGCAGCACAGGGAACTACGAGCAGTACTTC	CASSTGNYEQYF
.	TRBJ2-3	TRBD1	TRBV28	TGTGCCACCCAAGGCCCGGGACAGGGTGGGGTCCGGGGCTCCACAGATACGCAGTATTTT	CATQGPGQGGVRGSTDTQYF
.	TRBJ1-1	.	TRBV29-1	TGCAGCGTTGAAGATCAGAGGAACAGGGATCCAGCTTTCTTT	CSVEDQRNRDPAFF
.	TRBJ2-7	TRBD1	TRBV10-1	TGCGCCAGCAGTGAGGCGGGCCCGGGACAGGCTTCGACCTACGAGCAGTACTTC	CASSEAGPGQASTYEQYF
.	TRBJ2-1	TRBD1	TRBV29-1	TGCAGCGGAAACAGGGGGCTATCCTACAATGAGCAGTTCTTC	CSGNRGLSYNEQFF
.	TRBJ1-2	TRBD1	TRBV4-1	TGCGCCAGCAGCCTTCAGGACAGGGGGCTACCCTATGGCTACACCTTC	CASSLQDRGLPYGYTF
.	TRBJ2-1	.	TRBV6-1	TGTGCCAGCAGCTTAGCTGTAGGAGGTGAGCAGTTCTTC	CASSLAVGGEQFF
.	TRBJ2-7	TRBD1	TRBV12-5	TGTGCTAGTGTTGGACAGGTTCTCTACGAGCAGTACTTC	CASVGQVLYEQYF
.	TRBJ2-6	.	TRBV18	TGTGCCAGCTCACGTAGACAGAACTCTGGGGCCAACGTCCTGACTTTC	CASSRRQNSGANVLTF
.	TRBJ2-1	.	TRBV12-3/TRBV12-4	TGTGCCAGCAGTTATCATTACAATGAGCAGTTCTTC	CASSYHYNEQFF
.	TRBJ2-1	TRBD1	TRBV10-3	TGTGCCATCAGTCGGGACAGGGCGTCGAATGAGCAGTTCTTC	CAISRDRASNEQFF
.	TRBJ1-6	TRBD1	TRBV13	TGTGCCAGCAGCTCCTATTTGACAGGGGGCGCGAGGCCACCCCTCCACTTT	CASSSYLTGGARPPLHF
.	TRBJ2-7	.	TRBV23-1	TGCGCCAGCCTCGGCGGACATGGATCCTACGAGCAGTACTTC	CASLGGHGSYEQYF
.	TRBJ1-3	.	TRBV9	TGTGCCAGCAGCTTTGGTCAGGTATTTGGAAACACCATATATTTT	CASSFGQVFGNTIYF
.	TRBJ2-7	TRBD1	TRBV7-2	TGTGCCAGCAGGGATGGGACAGGGGCGACCTACGAGCAGTACTTC	CASRDGTGATYEQYF
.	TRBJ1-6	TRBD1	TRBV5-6	TGTGCCAGCAAGGACAGGGTAACTCTCTCACCCCTCCACTTT	CASKDRVTLSPLHF
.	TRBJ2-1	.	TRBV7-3	TGTGCCAGCAGCTTAAATACGGCGGGAAGAAACAATGAGCAGTTCTTC	CASSLNTAGRNNEQFF
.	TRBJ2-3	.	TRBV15	TGTGCCACCAGCGGTGGAGGGGCCGGGAATTTT	CATSGGGAGNF
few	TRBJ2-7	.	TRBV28	TGTGCCAGCAGGACAGGTTCCTACGAGCAGTACTTC	CASRTGSYEQYF
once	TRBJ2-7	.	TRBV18	TGTGCCAGCTCACCACCGACCTTGACATCGCCCTACGAGCAGTACTTC	CASSPPTLTSPYEQYF
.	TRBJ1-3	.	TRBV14	TGTGCCAGCAGCCAACAAGATTTACACTCTGGAAACACCATATATTTT	CASSQQDLHSGNTIYF
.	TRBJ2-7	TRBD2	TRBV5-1	TGCGCCAGCAGCTTGGGGACTAGCGGGAGGGGCTCCTACGAGCAGTACTTC	CASSLGTSGRGSYEQYF
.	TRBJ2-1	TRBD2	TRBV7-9	TGTGCCAGCAGCGTTAGCGGGTCCTCCTACAATGAGCAGTTCTTC	CASSVSGSSYNEQFF
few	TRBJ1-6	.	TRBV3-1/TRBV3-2	TGTGCCAGCAGCCAACTACAGAATTCACCCCTCCACTTT	CASSQLQNSPLHF
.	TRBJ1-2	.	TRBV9	TGTGCCAGCAGCCCTTTCGCTAATGGCTACACCTTC	CASSPFANGYTF
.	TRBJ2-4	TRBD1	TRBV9	TGTGCCAGCAGCCCCCGGGTCGGGGACAGTCTAGCCAAAAACATTCAGTACTTC	CASSPRVGDSLAKNIQYF
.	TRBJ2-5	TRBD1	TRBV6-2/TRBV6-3	TGTGCCAGCAGTTACTTGAGGACAGGGCTGGAGACCCAGTACTTC	CASSYLRTGLETQYF
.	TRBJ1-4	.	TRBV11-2	TGTGCCAGCAGCTTAGACGGCAGGCAGAACCCGAATGAAAAACTGTTTTTT	CASSLDGRQNPNEKLFF
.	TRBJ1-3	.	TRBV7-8	TGTGCCAGCAGCGCGCAACCAGGGTACGGCGGAAACACCATATATTTT	CASSAQPGYGGNTIYF
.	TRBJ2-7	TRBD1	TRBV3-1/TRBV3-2	TGTGCCAGCAGCCCCCAGAGAGGGGGCTCTCGGTACGAGCAGTACTTC	CASSPQRGGSRYEQYF
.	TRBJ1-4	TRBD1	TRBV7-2	TGTGCCAGCAGGAAACAGGGGTTTAATGAAAAACTGTTTTTT	CASRKQGFNEKLFF
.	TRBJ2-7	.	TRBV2	TGTGCCTACAGCCTAGGGGTGAGCTACGAGCAGTACTTC	CAYSLGVSYEQYF
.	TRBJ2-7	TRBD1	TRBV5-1	TGCGCCAGCAGCTTGGAGGGGGCACCTACCTCCTACGAGCAGTACTTC	CASSLEGAPTSYEQYF
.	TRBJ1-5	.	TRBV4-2	TGTGCCAGCAGCCAAGACCTGTCAGTTGGTCAGCCCCAGCATTTT	CASSQDLSVGQPQHF
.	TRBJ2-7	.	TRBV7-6	TGTGCCAGCAGCCCGACGAGCGGGTACGAGCAGTACTTC	CASSPTSGYEQYF
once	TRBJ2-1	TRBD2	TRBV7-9	TGTGCCAGCAGCTTAGGAGAGTATCGCGGGAGAGGAAACAATGAGCAGTTCTTC	CASSLGEYRGRGNNEQFF
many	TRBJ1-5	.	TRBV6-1	TGTGCCAGCAGTCCGACAGGAGAAGGCAATCAGCCCCAGCATTTT	CASSPTGEGNQPQHF
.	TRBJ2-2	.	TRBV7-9	TGTGCCAGCAGCTTAGCAGGGAGAGGTCCCACCGGGGAGCTGTTTTTT	CASSLAGRGPTGELFF
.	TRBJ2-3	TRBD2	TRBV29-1	TGCAGCGGGCGGGGACTAGCGGGAGAAGCCACGCAGTATTTT	CSGRGLAGEATQYF
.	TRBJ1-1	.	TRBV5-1	TGCGCCAGCAGCTTGTCGGCAGGGCCCACTGAAGCTTTCTTT	CASSLSAGPTEAFF
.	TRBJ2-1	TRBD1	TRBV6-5	TGTGCCAGCACAGTTACCCAGGGGGCGAATGGTGAGCAGTTCTTC	CASTVTQGANGEQFF
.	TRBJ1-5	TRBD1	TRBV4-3	TGCGCCAGCAGCCAAAAGGTCACAGGGGGAGGCAATCAGCCCCAGCATTTT	CASSQKVTGGGNQPQHF
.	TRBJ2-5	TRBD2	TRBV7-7	TGTGCTAGCAGCCCTCAGGGACTAGCGGGAGTAGAGACCCAGTACTTC	CASSPQGLAGVETQYF
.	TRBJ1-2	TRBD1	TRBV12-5	TGTGCTAGTGCCCCAGACAGGGGGTATGGCTACACCTTC	CASAPDRGYGYTF
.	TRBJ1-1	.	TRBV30	TGTGCCTGGGAGCGGGGGACTGAAGCTTTCTTT	CAWERGTEAFF
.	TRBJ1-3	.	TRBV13	TGTGCCAGCACCGGACTTCACCCGACAAGCTCTGGAAACACCATATATTTT	CASTGLHPTSSGNTIYF
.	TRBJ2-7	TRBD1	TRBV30	TGTGCCTGGAGTATAATCTCCGGGACAGCCGCCTACGAGCAGTACTTC	CAWSIISGTAAYEQYF
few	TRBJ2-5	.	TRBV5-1	TGCGCCAGCAGCTTGGACAGGGTAGAGACCCAGTACTTC	CASSLDRVETQYF
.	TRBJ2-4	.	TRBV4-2	TGTGCCAGCAGCCAGGAGGGGACAGCCAAAAACATTCAGTACTTC	CASSQEGTAKNIQYF
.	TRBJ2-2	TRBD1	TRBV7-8	TGTGCCAGCAGCTTAATACAGGGGCGGAACACCGGGGAGCTGTTTTTT	CASSLIQGRNTGELFF
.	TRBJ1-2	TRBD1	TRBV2	TGTGCCAGCAGTACAGGGGGCCCGTTTCCCGGCTTC	CASSTGGPFPGF
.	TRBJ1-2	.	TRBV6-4	TGTGCCAGCAGCCCCCAGGGGACGGAGAATTATGGCTACACCTTC	CASSPQGTENYGYTF
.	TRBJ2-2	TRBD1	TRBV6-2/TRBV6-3	TGTGCCAGCAGTTCCAGACAGGGTTATAGCGCCGGGGAGCTGTTTTTT	CASSSRQGYSAGELFF
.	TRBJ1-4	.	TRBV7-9	TGTGCCAGCAGTACCGGGACAAATAATGAAAAACTGTTTTTT	CASSTGTNNEKLFF
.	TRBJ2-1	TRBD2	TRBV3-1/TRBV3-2	TGTGCCAGCACCGTAGCGGGAGGGCGGCAGAATGAGCAGTTCTTC	CASTVAGGRQNEQFF
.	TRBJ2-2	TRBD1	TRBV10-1	TGCGCCAGCAGTGGTGGACAGGGATCGGCCACCGGGGAGCTGTTTTTT	CASSGGQGSATGELFF
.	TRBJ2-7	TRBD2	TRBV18	TGTGCCAGCTCACCACGCAGACTAGCGGTGGGCTACGAGCAGTACTTC	CASSPRRLAVGYEQYF
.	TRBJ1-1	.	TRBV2	TGTGCCAGCAGTGAAGGCAACAGCTGGAACACTGAAGCTTTCTTT	CASSEGNSWNTEAFF